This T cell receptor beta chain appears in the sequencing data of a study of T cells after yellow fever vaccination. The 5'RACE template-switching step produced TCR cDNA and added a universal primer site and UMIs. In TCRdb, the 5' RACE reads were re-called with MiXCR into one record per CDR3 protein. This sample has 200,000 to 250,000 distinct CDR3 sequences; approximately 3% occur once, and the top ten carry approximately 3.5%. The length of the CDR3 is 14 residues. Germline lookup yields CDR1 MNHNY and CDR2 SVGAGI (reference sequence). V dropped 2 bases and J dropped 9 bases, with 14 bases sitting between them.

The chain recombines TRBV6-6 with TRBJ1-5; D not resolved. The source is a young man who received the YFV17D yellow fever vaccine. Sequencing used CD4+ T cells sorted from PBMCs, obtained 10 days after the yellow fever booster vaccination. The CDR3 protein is CASSYLKTDLPQHF. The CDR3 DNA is TGTGCCAGCAGTTACCTCAAGACCGATTTGCCCCAGCATTTT.